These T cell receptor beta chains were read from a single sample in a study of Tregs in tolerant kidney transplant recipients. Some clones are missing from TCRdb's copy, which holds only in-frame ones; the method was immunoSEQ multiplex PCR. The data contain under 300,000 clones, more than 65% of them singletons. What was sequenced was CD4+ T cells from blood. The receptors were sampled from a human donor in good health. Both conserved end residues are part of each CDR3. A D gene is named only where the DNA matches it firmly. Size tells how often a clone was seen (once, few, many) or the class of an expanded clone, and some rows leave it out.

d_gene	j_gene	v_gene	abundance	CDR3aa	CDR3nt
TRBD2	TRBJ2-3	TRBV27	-	CASSSLAGGRDTQYF	TGTGCCAGCAGTTCACTAGCGGGAGGGCGAGATACGCAGTATTTT
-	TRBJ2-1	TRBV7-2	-	CASSANRYEQFF	TGTGCCAGCAGCGCCAACAGGTACGAGCAGTTCTTC
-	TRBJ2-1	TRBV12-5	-	CASGSINEQFF	TGTGCTAGTGGTTCAATCAATGAGCAGTTCTTC
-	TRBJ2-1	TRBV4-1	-	CASSLRSGSYNEQFF	TGCGCCAGCAGCCTTCGGTCAGGCTCCTACAATGAGCAGTTCTTC
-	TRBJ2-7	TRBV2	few	CASSRLARLIANEQYF	TGTGCCAGCAGCCGGCTAGCGCGCCTAATAGCTAACGAGCAGTACTTC
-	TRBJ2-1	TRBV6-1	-	CASSVRGAGSYNEQFF	TGTGCCAGCAGTGTTAGGGGGGCAGGATCCTACAATGAGCAGTTCTTC
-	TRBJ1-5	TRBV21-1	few	CASSKAEAVSNQPQHF	TGTGCCAGCAGCAAAGCGGAGGCAGTTAGCAATCAGCCCCAGCATTTT
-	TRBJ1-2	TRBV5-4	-	CASSLAGWRGYTF	TGTGCCAGCAGCTTGGCGGGTTGGAGGGGCTACACCTTC
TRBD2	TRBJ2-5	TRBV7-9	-	CASSLSWTSGSSETQYF	TGTGCCAGCAGCTTATCCTGGACTAGCGGGAGTTCTGAGACCCAGTACTTC
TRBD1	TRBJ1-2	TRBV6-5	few	CASSYKQGVYGYTF	TGTGCCAGCAGTTACAAACAGGGGGTCTATGGCTACACCTTC
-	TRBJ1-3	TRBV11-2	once	CASSLVGSSGNTIYF	TGTGCCAGCAGCTTAGTCGGCAGCTCTGGAAACACCATATATTTT
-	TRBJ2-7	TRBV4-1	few	CASSQEVAGDEQYF	TGCGCCAGCAGCCAAGAGGTGGCAGGGGACGAGCAGTACTTC
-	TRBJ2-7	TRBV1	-	CTSSQDPSSYYEQYF	TGCACCAGCAGCCAAGATCCTAGCTCCTACTACGAGCAGTACTTC
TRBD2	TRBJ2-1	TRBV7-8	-	CASSFGTSGYNEQFF	TGTGCCAGCAGCTTCGGGACTAGCGGCTACAATGAGCAGTTCTTC
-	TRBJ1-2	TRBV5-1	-	CASSSQGVNYGYTF	TGCGCCAGCAGCTCACAGGGAGTCAACTATGGCTACACCTTC
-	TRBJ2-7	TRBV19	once	CASRPVPSSGEQYF	TGTGCCAGTAGGCCCGTCCCATCCTCTGGAGAGCAGTACTTC
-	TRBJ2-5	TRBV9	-	CASSVAPGLQETQYF	TGTGCCAGCAGCGTAGCCCCAGGACTCCAAGAGACCCAGTACTTC
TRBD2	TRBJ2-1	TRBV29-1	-	CSWMREAGEQFF	TGCAGCTGGATGCGGGAGGCAGGTGAGCAGTTCTTC